This T cell receptor (beta chain) originates from a study of blood T cell repertoires in COVID-19. In the study overall: The cDNA or gDNA used as material had been derived from T cells, B-cell-depleted T cells, or PBMCs.

Assay used: immunoSEQ multiplex PCR; TCRdb lists only in-frame clones, some missing. The sample holds under 300,000 clones, just under 85% seen once. Trimming stripped 5 bases from V and 2 bases from J, with 16 bases between. Germline loops: CDR1 LNHDA, CDR2 SQIVND (reference sequence). The CDR3 covers 15 residues. The sample was PBMCs or T cells enriched from blood (not recorded which). The chain has TRBV19 and TRBJ2-7; D is possibly TRBD2 (5 bases). This sequence originates from a man between 40 and 49 years old who had recovered from COVID-19. The CDR3, as DNA: TGTGCCAGTAGTCTCGGACTGGAGTTAACCTACGAGCAGTACTTC. As protein: CASSLGLELTYEQYF.